A single T cell receptor (beta chain) is shown here with its context. This clonotype was counted only a few times. Its target antigen remains unknown. Base-call qualities are not available, and no considerably larger clone is one nucleotide away. From the germline V gene, CDR1 is SGHRS and CDR2 is YFSETQ. From the cysteine up to the phenylalanine, the CDR3 has a length of 15 residues. The only DNA kept is the CDR3, 45 bases in frame from the first base. V drops 2 bases and J drops 3 bases, leaving 13 bases in between. The sample's time point label, decoded: pre-sensitization, week 0. Explained via the paper, the treatment or condition label denotes: therapeutic diphenylcyclopropenone sensitization with weekly scalp DPC. Blood at each patch-test visit was drawn before the patch test was applied. To be eligible, patients had to be aged 18 to 70, diagnosed with alopecia and judged suitable for DPC therapy, while pregnant patients were excluded. Total RNA was extracted from unfractionated whole blood that had been collected in Tempus Blood RNA tubes.

Libraries were made using RACE. TCRdb lists the instrument as NextSeq 500. During library preparation, unique molecular identifiers were attached to individual cDNA molecules so that TCRs could be counted quantitatively and reproducibly. Both TCR alpha and TCR beta chains were sequenced from each blood RNA sample. For the original study's pipeline: The median number of TCRs per sample was approximately 93,000, ranging from 23,224 to 690,600. The Decombinator software suite was used to annotate V, J and CDR3 in the TCR reads. For PS versus PT1 abundance plots, all samples were subsampled to the same number of TCRs (28,000). TCRs were defined as expanded if absent before sensitization and observed at least eight times at the 2-week time point. TCRdb trimmed public reads at Q25 via fastp, called clones via MiXCR and kept in-frame beta chains. CDR3 protein sequences are deduplicated, and each keeps its most common genes and DNA. TCRdb's processing, not the authors', yielded these V and J calls. In all, the sample holds more than 250,000 distinct CDR3 sequences, and roughly 8.9% of those were seen once. The ten largest account for roughly 2.5% of the sample.

The sample originates from a study of human T cells and chemical hapten exposure (dated by TCRdb to the early 2020s). About the full investigation: For sensitization, 2% DPC in acetone was applied to a roughly 2 cm by roughly 2 cm area of upper inner arm skin. Libraries were combined into a pool for sequencing, and differences in TCR yield between samples came mainly from small differences in library volumes within the pool. Throughout the study period of around 25 weeks, patients also received therapeutic DPC doses to the scalp every week. Patch testing was done on the upper back using Finn chambers containing 0.01% DPC, and results were scored after 6 days according to International Contact Dermatitis Research Group standards. Patient blood was sampled pre-sensitization (week 0) and at 2, 6 and about 24 weeks after DPC sensitization. Alopecia areata with under or over 50% scalp involvement, alopecia totalis and alopecia universalis were represented in the patient cohort, which was mostly female. The study tracked peripheral blood TCR repertoire changes in vivo during primary and secondary sensitization to the hapten diphenylcyclopropenone (DPC) in alopecia patients. Twenty-nine alopecia patients provided blood for TCR sequencing at one to four time points (pre-sensitization, 2, 6 and 24 weeks).

Study-wide findings and limitations: DPC sensitization did not change how many TCRs were above 1 in 1000 frequency, and no evidence was found of alterations in global repertoire structure. Significantly more large CDR3 similarity clusters were formed by expanded TCRs than by pre-sensitization or healthy control sets, consistent with antigen-driven responses. Repeated subsampling changed both the strength of the expansion versus patch-test correlation and the threshold at which the correlation became significant. All patients had alopecia, a presumed autoimmune disease, so their immune response might differ from that of healthy individuals. The number of PT1 expanded TCRs positively correlated with patch test score, significant at thresholds 8, 16 and 32 but not 4.

The origin of this receptor is a woman aged 35 to 49 with alopecia areata. Some clones in this sample may be carry-over from other donors' samples. This chain is built from TRBV5-1 and TRBJ2-3, and the D gene may be TRBD1, 5 bases matching. The source material was whole blood, sampled in connection with sensitization to the hapten diphenylcyclopropenone (DPC). The nucleotides read TGCGCCAGCAGCTTTAGAGACAGTCGGACAGATACGCAGTATTTT. Translated, this gives CASSFRDSRTDTQYF. Supplemented by the reference TRBV5-1 and TRBJ2-3 proteins around the CDR3, the complete variable domain is KAGVTQTPRYLIKTRGQQVTLSCSPISGHRSVSWYQQTPGQGLQFLFEYFSETQRNKGNFPGRFSGRQFSNSRSEMNVSTLELGDSALYLCASSFRDSRTDTQYFGPGTRLTVL.